This T cell receptor beta chain was captured by sequencing in a study of blood T cell repertoires in COVID-19. Across the study: Nucleic acid was either cDNA or gDNA, and it came from T cells, B-cell-depleted T cells, or PBMCs.

Methods used by the authors: Researchers report that nucleated cell counts were estimated from reference gene primer amplification. Sequenced by immunoSEQ multiplex PCR; TCRdb stores in-frame clones only, minus some. V, J and clone size reflect that table, while D and trimming were determined from the DNA. Of about 160,000 clones in the sample, around 82% are singletons; the top ten hold around 18%. Germline CDR1 MGHRA, CDR2 YSYEKL. This CDR3 is 14 amino acids long. After removal of 4 bases from V and 8 bases from J, the junction contained 5 bases not matched to a gene. V gene TRBV4-1 combines with J gene TRBJ1-2, with 12 bases lining up with TRBD1. The origin of this receptor is a man in his fifties or sixties who had recovered from COVID-19. Source material: PBMCs or T cells enriched from blood (not recorded which). The CDR3 DNA reads TGCGCCAGCAGCCCGGGACAGGGGGCAGGCGGCTACACCTTC. Translation gives CASSPGQGAGGYTF.